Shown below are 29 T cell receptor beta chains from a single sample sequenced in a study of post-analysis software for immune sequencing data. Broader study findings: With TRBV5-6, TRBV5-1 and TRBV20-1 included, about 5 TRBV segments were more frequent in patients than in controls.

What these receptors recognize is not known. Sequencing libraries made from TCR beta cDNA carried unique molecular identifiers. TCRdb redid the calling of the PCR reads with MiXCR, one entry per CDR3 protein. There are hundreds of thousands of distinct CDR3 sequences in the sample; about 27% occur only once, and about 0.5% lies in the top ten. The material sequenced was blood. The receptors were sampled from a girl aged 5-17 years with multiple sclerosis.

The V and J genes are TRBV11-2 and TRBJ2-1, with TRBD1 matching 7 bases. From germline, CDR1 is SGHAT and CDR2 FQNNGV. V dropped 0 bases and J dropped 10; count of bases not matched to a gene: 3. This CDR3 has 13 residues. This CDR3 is CASSLERGLEQFF. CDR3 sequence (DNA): TGTGCCAGCAGCTTAGAAAGGGGGCTCGAGCAGTTCTTC.

The CDR3 bases are TGCGCCAGCAGCTGGACAGGGCTCATGAACACTGAAGCTTTCTTT. As protein: CASSWTGLMNTEAFF. The chain couples TRBV5-1 to TRBJ1-1; the match to TRBD1 covers 8 bases. The V segment lost 3 bases and the J segment 0 bases; nucleotides outside the gene matches: 4. CDR3 length equals 15 residues. From germline, CDR1 is SGHRS and CDR2 YFSETQ.

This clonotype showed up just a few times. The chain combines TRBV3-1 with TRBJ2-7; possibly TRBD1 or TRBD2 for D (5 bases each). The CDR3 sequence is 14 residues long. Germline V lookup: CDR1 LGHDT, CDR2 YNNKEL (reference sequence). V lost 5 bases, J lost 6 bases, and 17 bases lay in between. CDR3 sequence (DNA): TGTGCCAGCAGCGGACGGGACGCCACGTCCGAGCAGTACTTC. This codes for CASSGRDATSEQYF.

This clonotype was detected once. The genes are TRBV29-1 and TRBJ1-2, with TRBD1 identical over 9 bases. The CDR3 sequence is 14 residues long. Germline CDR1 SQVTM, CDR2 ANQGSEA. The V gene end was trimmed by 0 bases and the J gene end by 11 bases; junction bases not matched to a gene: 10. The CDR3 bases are TGCAGCGTTGAAGATCGTCACAGGGGGCCACTTTACACCTTC. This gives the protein CSVEDRHRGPLYTF.

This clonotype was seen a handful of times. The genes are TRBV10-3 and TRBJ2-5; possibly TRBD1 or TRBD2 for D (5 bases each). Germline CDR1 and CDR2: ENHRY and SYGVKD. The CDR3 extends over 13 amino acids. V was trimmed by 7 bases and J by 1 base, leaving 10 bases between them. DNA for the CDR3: TGTGCCATCATGGGGGATATCCAAGAGACCCAGTACTTC. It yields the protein CAIMGDIQETQYF.

The CDR3 loop is CASRSFSGANVLTF. CDR3 bases: TGTGCCAGCAGATCCTTCTCTGGGGCCAACGTCCTGACTTTC. This chain links TRBV7-2 with TRBJ2-6; D gene ambiguous. This CDR3 spans 14 amino acids. V shed 6 bases and J shed 0 bases, with 6 bases lying between them. Germline V gene sequence: CDR1 SGHTA, CDR2 FQGNSA.

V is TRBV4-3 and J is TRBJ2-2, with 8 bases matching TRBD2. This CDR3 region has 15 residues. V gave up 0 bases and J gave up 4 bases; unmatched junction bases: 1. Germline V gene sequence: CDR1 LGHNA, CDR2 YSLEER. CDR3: CASSQEGLGTGELFF. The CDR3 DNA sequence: TGCGCCAGCAGCCAAGAGGGACTAGGCACCGGGGAGCTGTTTTTT.

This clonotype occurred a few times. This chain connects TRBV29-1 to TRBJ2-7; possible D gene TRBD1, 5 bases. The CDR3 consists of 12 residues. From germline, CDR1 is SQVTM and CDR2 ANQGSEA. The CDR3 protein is CSPRGCSYEQYF. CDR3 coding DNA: TGCAGTCCTAGGGGATGCTCCTACGAGCAGTACTTC.

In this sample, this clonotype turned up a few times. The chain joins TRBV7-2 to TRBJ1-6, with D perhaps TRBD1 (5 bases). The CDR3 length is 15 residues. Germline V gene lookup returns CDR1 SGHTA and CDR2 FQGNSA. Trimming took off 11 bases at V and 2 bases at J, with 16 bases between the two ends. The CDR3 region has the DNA TGTGCCTGCCAGGGTTCGGTCACCTATAATTCACCCCTCCACTTT. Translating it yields CACQGSVTYNSPLHF.

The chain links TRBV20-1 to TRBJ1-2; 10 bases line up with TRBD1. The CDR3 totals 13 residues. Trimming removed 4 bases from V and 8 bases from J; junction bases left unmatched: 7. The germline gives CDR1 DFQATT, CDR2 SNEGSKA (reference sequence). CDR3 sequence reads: CSAITGQGFGYTF. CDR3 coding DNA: TGCAGTGCTATAACGGGACAGGGGTTCGGCTACACCTTC.

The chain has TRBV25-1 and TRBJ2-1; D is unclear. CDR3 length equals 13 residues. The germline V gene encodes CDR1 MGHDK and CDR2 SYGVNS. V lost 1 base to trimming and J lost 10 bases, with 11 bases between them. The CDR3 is CASSESEFHEQFF. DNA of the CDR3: TGTGCCAGCAGTGAATCGGAGTTTCACGAGCAGTTCTTC. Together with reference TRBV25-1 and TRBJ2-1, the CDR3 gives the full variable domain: EADIYQTPRYLVIGTGKKITLECSQTMGHDKMYWYQQDPGMELHLIHYSYGVNSTEKGDLSSESTVSRIRTEHFPLTLESARPSHTSQYLCASSESEFHEQFFGPGTRLTVL.

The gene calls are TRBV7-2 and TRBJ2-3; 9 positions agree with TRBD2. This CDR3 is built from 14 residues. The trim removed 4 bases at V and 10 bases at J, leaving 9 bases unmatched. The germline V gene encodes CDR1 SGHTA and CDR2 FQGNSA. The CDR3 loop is CASSSRGGVQAQYF. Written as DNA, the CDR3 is TGTGCCAGCAGCTCGCGGGGGGGAGTACAGGCGCAGTATTTT.

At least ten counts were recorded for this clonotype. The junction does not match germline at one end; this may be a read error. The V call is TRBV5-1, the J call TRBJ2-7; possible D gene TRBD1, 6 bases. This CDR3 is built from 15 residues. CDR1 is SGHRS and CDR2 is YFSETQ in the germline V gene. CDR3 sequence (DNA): TGTGCCAGCAGTTTAGTGGGGCAGGGGTCCTACGAGCAGTACTTC. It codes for CASSLVGQGSYEQYF. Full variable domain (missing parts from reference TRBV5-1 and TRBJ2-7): KAGVTQTPRYLIKTRGQQVTLSCSPISGHRSVSWYQQTPGQGLQFLFEYFSETQRNKGNFPGRFSGRQFSNSRSEMNVSTLELGDSALYLCASSLVGQGSYEQYFGPGTRLTVT.

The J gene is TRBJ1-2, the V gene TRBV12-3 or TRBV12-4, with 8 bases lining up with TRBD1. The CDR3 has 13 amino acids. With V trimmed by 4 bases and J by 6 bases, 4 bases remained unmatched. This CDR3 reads CASSSQGAHGYTF. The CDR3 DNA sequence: TGTGCCAGCAGTTCCCAGGGGGCCCATGGCTACACCTTC.

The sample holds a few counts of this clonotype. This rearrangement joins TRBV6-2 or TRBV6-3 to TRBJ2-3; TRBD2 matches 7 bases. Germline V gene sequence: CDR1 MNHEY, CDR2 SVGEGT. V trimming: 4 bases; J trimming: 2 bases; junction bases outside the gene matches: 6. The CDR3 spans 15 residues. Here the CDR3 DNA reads TGTGCCAGCAGTTGGGCAGCGGGAAACACAGATACGCAGTATTTT. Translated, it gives CASSWAAGNTDTQYF.

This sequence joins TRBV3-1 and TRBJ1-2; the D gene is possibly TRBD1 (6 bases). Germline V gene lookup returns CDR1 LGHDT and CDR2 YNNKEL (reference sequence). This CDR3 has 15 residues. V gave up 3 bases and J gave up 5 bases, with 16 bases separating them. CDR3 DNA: TGTGCCAGCAGCCATTCAACGACAGGTCATTATGGCTACACCTTC. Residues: CASSHSTTGHYGYTF.

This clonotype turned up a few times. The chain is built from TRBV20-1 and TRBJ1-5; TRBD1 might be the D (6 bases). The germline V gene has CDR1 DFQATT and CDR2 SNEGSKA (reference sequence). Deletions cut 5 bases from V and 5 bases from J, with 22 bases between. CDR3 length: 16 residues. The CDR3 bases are TGCAGTGCTCCTCCCCGGATCGGGGGCCCGGATCAGCCCCAGCATTTT. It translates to CSAPPRIGGPDQPQHF.

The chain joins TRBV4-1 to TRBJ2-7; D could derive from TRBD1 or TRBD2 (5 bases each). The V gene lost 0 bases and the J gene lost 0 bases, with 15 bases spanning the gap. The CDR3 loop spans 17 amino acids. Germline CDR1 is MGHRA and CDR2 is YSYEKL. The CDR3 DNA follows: TGCGCCAGCAGCCAAGAGATGGGCAGGGAGCCCTCCTACGAGCAGTACTTC. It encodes CASSQEMGREPSYEQYF.

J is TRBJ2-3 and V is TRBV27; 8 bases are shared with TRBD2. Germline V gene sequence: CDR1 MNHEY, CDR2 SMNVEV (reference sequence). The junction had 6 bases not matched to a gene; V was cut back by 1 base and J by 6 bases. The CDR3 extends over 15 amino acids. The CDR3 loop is CASSLFPGGADTQYF. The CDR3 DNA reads TGTGCCAGCAGTTTATTCCCCGGGGGGGCTGATACGCAGTATTTT.

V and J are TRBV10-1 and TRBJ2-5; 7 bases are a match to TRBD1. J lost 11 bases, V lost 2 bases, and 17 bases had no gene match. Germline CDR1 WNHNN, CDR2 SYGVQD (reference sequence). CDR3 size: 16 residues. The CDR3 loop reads CASSESRGSPRNEQYF. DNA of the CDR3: TGCGCCAGCAGTGAGAGCAGGGGGTCGCCGAGGAATGAGCAGTACTTC.

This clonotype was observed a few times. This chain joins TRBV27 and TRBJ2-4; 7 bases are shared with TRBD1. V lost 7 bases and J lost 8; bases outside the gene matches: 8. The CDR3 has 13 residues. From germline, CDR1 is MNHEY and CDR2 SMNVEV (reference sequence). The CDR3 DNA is TGTGCCAGCACCACGACAGGGTTTGACATTCAGTACTTC. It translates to CASTTTGFDIQYF.

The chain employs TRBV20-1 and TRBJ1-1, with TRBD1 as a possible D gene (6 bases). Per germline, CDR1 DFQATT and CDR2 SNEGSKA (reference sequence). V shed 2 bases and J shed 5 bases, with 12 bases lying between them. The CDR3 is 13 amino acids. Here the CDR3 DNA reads TGCAGTGCTAGACGCTCGGGGGCAACTGAAGCTTTCTTT. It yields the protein CSARRSGATEAFF.

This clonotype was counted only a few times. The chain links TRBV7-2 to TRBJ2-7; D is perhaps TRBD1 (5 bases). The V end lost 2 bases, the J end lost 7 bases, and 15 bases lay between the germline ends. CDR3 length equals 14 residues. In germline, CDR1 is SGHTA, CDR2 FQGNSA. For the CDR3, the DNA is TGTGCCAGCAGCTTAAGGCTGGGGCTGGAGGAGCAGTACTTC. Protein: CASSLRLGLEEQYF.

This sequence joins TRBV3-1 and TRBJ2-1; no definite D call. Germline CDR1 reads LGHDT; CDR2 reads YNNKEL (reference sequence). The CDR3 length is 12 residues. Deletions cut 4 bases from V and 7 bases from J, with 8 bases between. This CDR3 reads CASSRARNEQFF. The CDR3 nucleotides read TGTGCCAGCAGCCGCGCGCGGAATGAGCAGTTCTTC.

CDR3 nucleotide sequence: TGTGCCAGCAGTTACGGGAGGCGGGGGGCGCAATCTGGCTACACCTTC. It specifies CASSYGRRGAQSGYTF. V is TRBV6-6 and J is TRBJ1-2; a weak D match, TRBD1 (6 bases). The CDR3 extends over 16 amino acids. Germline V lookup: CDR1 MNHNY, CDR2 SVGAGI (reference sequence). V lost 2 bases and J lost 7, with 20 bases in between.

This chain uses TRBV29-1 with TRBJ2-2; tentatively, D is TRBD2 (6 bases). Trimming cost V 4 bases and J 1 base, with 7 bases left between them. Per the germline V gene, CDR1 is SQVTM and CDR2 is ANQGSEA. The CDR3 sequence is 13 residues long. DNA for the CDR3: TGCAGCGTTGTTAGCGGGAACACCGGGGAGCTGTTTTTT. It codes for CSVVSGNTGELFF.

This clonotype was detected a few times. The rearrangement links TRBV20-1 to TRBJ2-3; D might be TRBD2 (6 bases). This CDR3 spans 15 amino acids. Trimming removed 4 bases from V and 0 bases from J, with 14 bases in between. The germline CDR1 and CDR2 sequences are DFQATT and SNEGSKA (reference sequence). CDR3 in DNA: TGCAGTGCTATTTCCGCCGGGACTAGCACAGATACGCAGTATTTT. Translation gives CSAISAGTSTDTQYF.

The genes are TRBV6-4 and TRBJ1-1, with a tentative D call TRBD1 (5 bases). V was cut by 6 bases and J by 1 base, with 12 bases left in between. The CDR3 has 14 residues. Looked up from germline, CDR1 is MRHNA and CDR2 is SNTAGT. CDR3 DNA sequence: TGTGCCAGCAGCGTAGGGGCAGGGAACACTGAAGCTTTCTTT. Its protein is CASSVGAGNTEAFF.

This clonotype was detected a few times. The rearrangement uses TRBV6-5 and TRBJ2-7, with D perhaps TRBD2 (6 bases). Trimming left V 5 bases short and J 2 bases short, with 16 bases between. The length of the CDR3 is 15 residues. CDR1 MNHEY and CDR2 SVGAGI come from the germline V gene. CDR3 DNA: TGTGCCAGCAGTATCGCGGGACGCGGACCCTACGAGCAGTACTTC. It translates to CASSIAGRGPYEQYF.